Below are 16 T cell receptor beta chains sequenced from a single sample in a study of blood T cell repertoires in COVID-19. The table came from immunoSEQ multiplex PCR; TCRdb's copy has only in-frame clones and leaves some out. The profile shows approximately 49,000 clones, around 68% of them singletons. Sequencing was done on a sample of peripheral blood. The origin of the receptors is a woman aged 70 to 79 with acute or convalescent COVID-19.

This chain uses TRBV28 with TRBJ1-2; 7 nucleotides align to TRBD1. The CDR3 is 14 residues long. Germline V lookup: CDR1 MDHEN, CDR2 SYDVKM. J lost 2 bases, V lost 6 bases, and 6 bases had no gene match. CDR3 loop: CASSQTGINYGYTF. The CDR3 DNA reads as TGTGCCAGCAGCCAGACAGGGATCAACTATGGCTACACCTTC.

The chain joins TRBV11-2 to TRBJ1-4; TRBD1 is a possible D gene (5 bases). The V gene's germline CDR1 is SGHAT and CDR2 FQNNGV. V was pared by 4 bases and J by 7 bases, with 16 bases between. The CDR3 sequence is 15 residues long. CDR3 residues: CASSSLGQRVEKLFF. The CDR3 coding sequence is TGTGCCAGCAGCTCGCTCGGACAAAGGGTTGAAAAACTGTTTTTT.

This clone came up a few times. The V and J genes are TRBV3-1 (or the pseudogene TRBV3-2) and TRBJ1-6, with 9 bases fitting TRBD1. The germline gives CDR1 LGHDT, CDR2 YNNKEL (reference sequence). The CDR3 sequence is 17 residues long. With V trimmed by 4 bases and J by 1 base, 5 bases remained unmatched. The CDR3 protein is CASSRGQGWSYNSPLHF. The CDR3 nucleotides are TGTGCCAGCAGCCGGGGACAGGGTTGGTCCTATAATTCACCCCTCCACTTT.

This clone was seen only a few times. The gene calls are TRBV4-1 and TRBJ1-5, with D perhaps TRBD1 (6 bases). Germline V gene lookup returns CDR1 MGHRA and CDR2 YSYEKL. The V end lost 1 base, the J end lost 2 bases, and 15 bases lay between the germline ends. This CDR3 comprises 17 residues. CDR3 DNA: TGCGCCAGCAGCCAAGGGCTCCAAGAGGGGGGCAATCAGCCCCAGCATTTT. Translated, it gives CASSQGLQEGGNQPQHF.

This sequence joins TRBV28 and TRBJ1-2; D not resolved. CDR1 is MDHEN and CDR2 is SYDVKM in the germline V gene. V shed 6 bases and J shed 4 bases, with 12 bases lying between them. CDR3 size: 13 residues. CDR3 DNA sequence: TGTGCCAGCAGAACTACAGAGGGCTATGGCTACACCTTC. This encodes CASRTTEGYGYTF.

CDR3 residues: CASRISGSGNTIYF. The CDR3 DNA sequence: TGTGCCAGTAGGATCTCAGGGTCGGGAAACACCATATATTTT. The chain joins TRBV19 to TRBJ1-3, with D possibly matching TRBD1 (5 bases). The CDR3 contains 14 residues. V gave up 6 bases and J gave up 4 bases, with 13 bases separating them. Per germline, CDR1 LNHDA and CDR2 SQIVND (reference sequence).

The chain uses TRBV28 and TRBJ1-1; D uncertain. Trimming removed 4 bases from V and 3 bases from J, with 9 bases in between. The CDR3 spans 13 residues. Germline assignment: CDR1 MDHEN and CDR2 SYDVKM. Here the CDR3 reads CASSSPPHTEAFF. The DNA for the CDR3 is TGTGCCAGCAGTTCCCCTCCCCACACTGAAGCTTTCTTT.

The chain is built from TRBV9 and TRBJ2-5, with 14 bases aligning to TRBD2. There are 16 residues in the CDR3. Losses at the gene ends were 7 bases for V and 4 bases for J; bases not matched to a gene: 9. The germline V gene encodes CDR1 SGDLS and CDR2 YYNGEE. For the CDR3, the DNA is TGTGCCAGCGGTATCGGGACTAGCGGGAGTGGAGAGACCCAGTACTTC. Its protein product is CASGIGTSGSGETQYF.

This clone appeared a single time. V gene TRBV6-6 combines with J gene TRBJ1-1; D may be TRBD1 (6 bases). This CDR3 region has 15 residues. Trimming removed 2 bases from V and 1 base from J, with 11 bases in between. Per germline, CDR1 MNHNY and CDR2 SVGAGI (reference sequence). CDR3 nucleotides: TGTGCCAGCAGTTACCAGTGGGACAAGAACACTGAAGCTTTCTTT. It encodes CASSYQWDKNTEAFF.

The chain's CDR3 is CASSPGFQPQHF. The CDR3 DNA is TGTGCCAGCAGCCCAGGGTTTCAGCCCCAGCATTTT. V usage is TRBV28 and J usage is TRBJ1-5; tentative D call: TRBD1 (5 bases). CDR3 length: 12 residues. Germline CDR1 MDHEN, CDR2 SYDVKM. V lost 6 bases to trimming and J lost 6 bases, with 9 bases between them. The entire variable domain, with the rest obtained from reference TRBV28 and TRBJ1-5, is as follows: DVKVTQSSRYLVKRTGEKVFLECVQDMDHENMFWYRQDPGLGLRLIYFSYDVKMKEKGDIPEGYSVSREKKERFSLILESASTNQTSMYLCASSPGFQPQHFGDGTRLSIL.

This chain joins TRBV28 and TRBJ1-1, with 11 bases lining up with TRBD1. Trimming removed 6 bases from V and 6 bases from J; junction bases left unmatched: 9. The CDR3 runs 15 residues. In germline, CDR1 is MDHEN, CDR2 SYDVKM. The CDR3 region has the DNA TGTGCCAGCAGCCCCCCCGGACAGGGGGCAGCTGAAGCTTTCTTT. This codes for CASSPPGQGAAEAFF. Variable domain in full (rest from reference TRBV28 and TRBJ1-1): DVKVTQSSRYLVKRTGEKVFLECVQDMDHENMFWYRQDPGLGLRLIYFSYDVKMKEKGDIPEGYSVSREKKERFSLILESASTNQTSMYLCASSPPGQGAAEAFFGQGTRLTVV.

The chain carries TRBV2 and TRBJ1-1; D perhaps matches TRBD1 (6 bases). The ends were cut back, 5 bases at V and 0 bases at J, with 10 bases in the middle. This CDR3 is 14 amino acids long. In germline, CDR1 is SNHLY, CDR2 FYNNEI. The chain's CDR3 is CASSIQGMNTEAFF. In nucleotides, the CDR3 is TGTGCCAGCAGTATACAGGGAATGAACACTGAAGCTTTCTTT.

In its sample, this clone was seen a few times. V is TRBV10-3 and J is TRBJ1-2; D gene uncertain. Germline lookup yields CDR1 ENHRY and CDR2 SYGVKD. CDR3 length: 14 amino acids. V shed 3 bases and J shed 8 bases, with 16 bases lying between them. The CDR3 region has the DNA TGTGCCATCAGTGAAGAGGGATCAGCTATGGGCTACACCTTC. As protein: CAISEEGSAMGYTF.

V is TRBV11-2 and J is TRBJ2-2, with 10 bases identical to TRBD1. The J segment lost 4 bases and the V segment lost 2 bases, leaving 4 bases of the junction unmatched. Germline V gives CDR1 SGHAT, CDR2 FQNNGV. CDR3 length: 16 residues. The CDR3 loop reads CASSLLTGGITGELFF. The CDR3 nucleotides are TGTGCCAGCAGCTTATTGACAGGGGGCATCACCGGGGAGCTGTTTTTT.

The chain carries TRBV19 and TRBJ2-1; TRBD2 agrees at 12 bases. Per germline, CDR1 LNHDA and CDR2 SQIVND (reference sequence). The ends lost 5 bases at V and 5 bases at J; junction bases unmatched: 7. CDR3 length: 16 amino acids. The CDR3 spells CASSPLAGGPDNEQFF. DNA of the CDR3: TGTGCCAGTAGTCCCCTAGCGGGGGGGCCGGACAATGAGCAGTTCTTC.

V gene TRBV19 combines with J gene TRBJ2-5; TRBD2 is a possible D gene (6 bases). V was trimmed by 7 bases and J by 4 bases, leaving 22 bases between them. CDR1 LNHDA and CDR2 SQIVND come from the germline V gene (reference sequence). This CDR3 region has 16 residues. The CDR3 nucleotides are TGTGCCAGTACAGGGCGGAGTTCCCAGGGAGGAGAGACCCAGTACTTC. This gives the protein CASTGRSSQGGETQYF.